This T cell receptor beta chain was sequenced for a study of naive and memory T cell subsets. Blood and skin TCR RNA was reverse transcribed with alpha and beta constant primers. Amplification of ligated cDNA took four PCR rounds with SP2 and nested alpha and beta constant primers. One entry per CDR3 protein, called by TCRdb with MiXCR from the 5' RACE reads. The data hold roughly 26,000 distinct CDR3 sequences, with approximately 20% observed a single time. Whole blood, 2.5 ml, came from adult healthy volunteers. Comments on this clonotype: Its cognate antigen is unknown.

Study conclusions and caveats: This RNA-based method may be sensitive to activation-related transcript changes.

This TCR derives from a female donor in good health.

The CDR3 loop is CSVLPLDEQFF. CDR3 sequence (DNA): TGCAGTGTTTTACCTCTCGATGAGCAGTTCTTC. The rearrangement uses TRBV20-1 and TRBJ2-1; D gene uncertain. The CDR3 consists of 11 residues. Germline assignment: CDR1 DFQATT and CDR2 SNEGSKA (reference sequence). Trimming removed 7 bases from V and 8 bases from J, with 12 bases in between.